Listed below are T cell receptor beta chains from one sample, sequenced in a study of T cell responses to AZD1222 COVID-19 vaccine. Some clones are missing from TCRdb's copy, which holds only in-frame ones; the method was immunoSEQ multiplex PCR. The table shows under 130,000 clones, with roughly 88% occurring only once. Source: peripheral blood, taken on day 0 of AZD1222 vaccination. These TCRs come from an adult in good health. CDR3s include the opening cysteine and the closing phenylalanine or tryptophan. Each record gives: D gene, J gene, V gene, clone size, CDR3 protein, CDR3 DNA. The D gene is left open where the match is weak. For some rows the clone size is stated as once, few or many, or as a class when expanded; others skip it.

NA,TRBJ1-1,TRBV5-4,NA,CASSLGQFMNTEAFF,TGTGCCAGCAGCTTGGGACAGTTTATGAACACTGAAGCTTTCTTT
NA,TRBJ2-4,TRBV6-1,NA,CASSENYGVGGNIQYF,TGTGCCAGCAGTGAAAATTACGGGGTCGGGGGAAACATTCAGTACTTC
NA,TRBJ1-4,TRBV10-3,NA,CAISESGGQVNEKLFF,TGTGCCATCAGTGAGTCAGGAGGCCAGGTTAATGAAAAACTGTTTTTT
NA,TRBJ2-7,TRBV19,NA,CASSIGGRSGEQYF,TGTGCCAGTAGTATAGGGGGCCGCTCGGGCGAGCAGTACTTC
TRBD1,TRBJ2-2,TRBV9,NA,CASSVGTGGTGELFF,TGTGCCAGCAGCGTGGGGACAGGGGGAACCGGGGAGCTGTTTTTT
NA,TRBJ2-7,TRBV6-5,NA,CASSYSVSYEQYF,TGTGCCAGCAGTTACTCTGTTTCCTACGAGCAGTACTTC
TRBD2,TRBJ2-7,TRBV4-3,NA,CASSLGLAGGPGEQYF,TGCGCCAGCAGCCTGGGACTAGCGGGAGGGCCTGGCGAGCAGTACTTC
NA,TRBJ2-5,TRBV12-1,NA,CASSFVPSGRKETQYF,TGTGCCAGCAGCTTTGTGCCTAGCGGGAGGAAAGAGACCCAGTACTTC
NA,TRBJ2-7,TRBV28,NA,CASSWGLGDGSYEQYF,TGTGCCAGCAGTTGGGGGCTTGGGGACGGATCCTACGAGCAGTACTTC
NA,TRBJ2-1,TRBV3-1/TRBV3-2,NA,CASSQLAHNEQFF,TGTGCCAGCAGCCAACTGGCCCACAATGAGCAGTTCTTC
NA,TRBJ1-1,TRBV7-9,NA,CASSSDGDTEAFF,TGTGCCAGCAGCTCAGATGGCGACACTGAAGCTTTCTTT
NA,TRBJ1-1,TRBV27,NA,CASSSGLFTEAFF,TGTGCCAGCAGTTCGGGACTGTTCACGGAAGCTTTCTTT
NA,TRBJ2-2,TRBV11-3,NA,CASSGRGGELFF,TGTGCCAGCAGCGGGCGGGGAGGGGAGCTGTTTTTT
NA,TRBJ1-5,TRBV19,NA,CASSIGRQPQHF,TGTGCCAGTAGTATTGGGAGGCAGCCCCAGCATTTT
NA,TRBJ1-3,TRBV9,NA,CASSLEVPGNTIYF,TGTGCCAGCTCTCTTGAGGTTCCAGGAAACACCATATATTTT
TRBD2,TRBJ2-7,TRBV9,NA,CASSVVTRTEGRDYEQYF,TGTGCCAGCAGCGTAGTAACCAGGACGGAGGGGAGGGACTACGAGCAGTACTTC
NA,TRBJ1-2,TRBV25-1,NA,CASSDLGGQGYTF,TGTGCCAGCAGTGACTTAGGAGGGCAAGGCTACACCTTC
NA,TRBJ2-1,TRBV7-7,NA,CASSTLASSYNEQFF,TGTGCTAGCAGCACCCTAGCGAGCTCCTACAATGAGCAGTTCTTC
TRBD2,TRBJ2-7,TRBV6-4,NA,CASSEGLATEQYF,TGTGCCAGCAGTGAGGGACTAGCGACCGAGCAGTACTTC
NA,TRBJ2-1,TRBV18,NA,CASSPGGDEQFF,TGTGCCAGCTCACCGGGGGGCGATGAGCAGTTCTTC
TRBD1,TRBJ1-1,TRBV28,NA,CASRDTGAPVFFF,TGTGCCAGCAGAGACACAGGGGCCCCGGTCTTTTTCTTT
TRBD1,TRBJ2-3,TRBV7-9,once,CASGTGQGLGDTQYF,TGTGCCAGCGGAACTGGACAGGGGCTGGGAGATACGCAGTATTTT
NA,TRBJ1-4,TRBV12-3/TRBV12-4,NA,CASSFWGSEKLFF,TGTGCCAGCAGTTTTTGGGGATCTGAAAAACTGTTTTTT
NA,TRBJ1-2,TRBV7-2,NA,CASSGNNLLNYGYTF,TGTGCCAGCAGCGGCAATAACCTATTAAACTATGGCTACACCTTC
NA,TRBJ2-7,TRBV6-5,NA,CASSYSGEPYEQYF,TGTGCCAGCAGTTACTCGGGGGAACCCTACGAGCAGTACTTC
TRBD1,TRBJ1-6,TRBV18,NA,CASSPTGTGLNSPLHF,TGTGCCAGCTCACCGACAGGGACAGGGCTCAATTCACCCCTCCACTTT
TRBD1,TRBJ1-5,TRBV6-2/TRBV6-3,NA,CASSPGTGYDQPQHF,TGTGCCAGCAGCCCCGGGACAGGGTATGATCAGCCCCAGCATTTT
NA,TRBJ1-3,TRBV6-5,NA,CASSYSLSGNTIYF,TGTGCCAGCAGTTACTCTCTATCTGGAAACACCATATATTTT
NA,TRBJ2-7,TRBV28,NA,CASADHFANLF,TGTGCCAGCGCTGATCATTTCGCGAACCTCTTC
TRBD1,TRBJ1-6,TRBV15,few,CATSRDLQGTGDSPLHF,TGTGCCACCAGCAGAGATTTGCAGGGGACAGGGGATTCACCCCTCCACTTT
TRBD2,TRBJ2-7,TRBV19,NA,CASRVGSGSYEQYF,TGTGCCAGCCGAGTCGGGAGCGGGAGCTACGAGCAGTACTTC
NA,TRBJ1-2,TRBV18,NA,CASSPVGGDGYTF,TGTGCCAGCTCACCGGTCGGGGGCGATGGCTACACCTTC
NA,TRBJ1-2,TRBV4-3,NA,CASSQGGTYGYTF,TGCGCCAGCAGCCAAGGAGGGACCTATGGCTACACCTTC
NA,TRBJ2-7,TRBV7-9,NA,CASSFPTLYEQYF,TGTGCCAGCAGCTTCCCGACCCTTTACGAGCAGTACTTC
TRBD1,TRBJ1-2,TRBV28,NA,CASKDRGNYGYTF,TGTGCCAGCAAAGACAGGGGCAACTATGGCTACACCTTC
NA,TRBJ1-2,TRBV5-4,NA,CASSLNGLRGYTF,TGTGCCAGCAGCTTGAACGGTCTGAGGGGCTACACCTTC
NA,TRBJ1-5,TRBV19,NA,CASSSPERNQPQHF,TGTGCCAGTAGTTCCCCCGAGCGCAATCAGCCCCAGCATTTT
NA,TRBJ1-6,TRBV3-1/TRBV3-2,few,CASSHMDSPLHF,TGTGCCAGCAGCCATATGGATTCACCCCTCCACTTT
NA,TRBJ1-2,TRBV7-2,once,CASSSLSVDTDF,TGTGCCAGCAGCTCCTTATCTGTAGATACCGACTTC
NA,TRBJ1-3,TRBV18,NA,CASSPVSWGTGNTIYF,TGTGCCAGCTCACCAGTAAGTTGGGGAACCGGAAACACCATATATTTT
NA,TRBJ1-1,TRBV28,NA,CASSDTGGRGAFF,TGTGCCAGCAGTGATACAGGCGGACGGGGCGCTTTCTTT
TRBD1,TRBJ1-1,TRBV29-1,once,CSVPGTGWVEAFF,TGCAGCGTCCCAGGGACAGGGTGGGTGGAGGCTTTCTTT
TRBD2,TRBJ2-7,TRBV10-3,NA,CAISKTSGGYYEQYF,TGTGCCATCAGTAAAACTAGCGGCGGCTACTACGAGCAGTACTTC
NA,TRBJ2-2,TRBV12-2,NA,CASRLVTGRRKLFF,TGTGCAAGTCGCTTAGTAACAGGGCGGAGGAAGCTGTTTTTT
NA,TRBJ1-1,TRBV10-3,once,CAISEPRTVRTEAFF,TGTGCCATCAGTGAGCCCAGGACAGTACGGACTGAAGCTTTCTTT
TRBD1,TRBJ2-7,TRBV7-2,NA,CASSSWDRGYEQYF,TGTGCCAGCAGCTCGTGGGACAGAGGCTACGAGCAGTACTTC
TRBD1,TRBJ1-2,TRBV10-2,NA,CASSESRDSYGYTF,TGCGCCAGCAGTGAGTCGAGGGACAGTTATGGCTACACCTTC
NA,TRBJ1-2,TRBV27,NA,CASSTADLLYGYTF,TGTGCCAGCAGCACCGCAGACCTCCTTTATGGCTACACCTTC
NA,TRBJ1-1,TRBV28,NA,CASSFGVGNTEAFF,TGTGCCAGCAGTTTTGGGGTAGGGAACACTGAAGCTTTCTTT
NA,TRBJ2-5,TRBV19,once,CASSIAAREETQYF,TGTGCCAGTAGTATAGCGGCTAGAGAAGAGACCCAGTACTTC
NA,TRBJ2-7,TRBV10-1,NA,CASSPVEEGEQYF,TGCGCCAGCAGTCCGGTGGAGGAAGGCGAGCAGTACTTC
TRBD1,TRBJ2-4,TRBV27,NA,CASSLGLGDRGNPKNIQYF,TGTGCCAGCAGTTTGGGCCTGGGGGACAGGGGTAACCCCAAAAACATTCAGTACTTC